The rows below give T cell receptor beta chains drawn from one sample of a study of cytomegalovirus exposure and HLA in healthy donors. Assay used: immunoSEQ multiplex PCR; TCRdb lists only in-frame clones, some missing. The data show around 79,000 clones, over 60% seen once. Material for sequencing was PBMCs. The receptors shown here come from a woman aged 40 to 50 in good health and CMV-seropositive. Each CDR3 is given with its conserved first and last residue. Each record gives: D gene, J gene, clone size, V gene, CDR3 DNA, CDR3 protein. The D gene is left open where the match is weak. Clone size is stated in some rows and not others, as once, few, many or a class when expanded.

TRBD1 TRBJ1-3 few TRBV6-5 TGTGCCAGCGTAGGGGCAGGACAGGACCGAAACACCATATATTTT CASVGAGQDRNTIYF
- TRBJ2-6 - TRBV10-2 TGCGCCAGCAGTGTGGGCGCTGGGGCCAACGTCCTGACTTTC CASSVGAGANVLTF
TRBD1 TRBJ1-2 - TRBV12-5 TGTGCTAGTGGTTTGTATGGACAGGGGCCTTACACCTTC CASGLYGQGPYTF
TRBD1 TRBJ2-7 once TRBV5-6 TGTGCCAGCAGCTTCACCGGGACAGGGGTGTACGAGCAGTACTTC CASSFTGTGVYEQYF
- TRBJ2-7 - TRBV5-4 TGTGCCAGCAGCTCCCCGAGCGCGAGACAGGGTACGGGACTGGCCTACGAGCAGTACTTC CASSSPSARQGTGLAYEQYF
- TRBJ1-2 - TRBV19 TGTGCCAGTAGTATAGTCCGGAGACAGGCGAGTGGCTACACCTTC CASSIVRRQASGYTF
- TRBJ2-7 once TRBV4-1 TGCGCCAGCAGCCAAGGGGCGACAGCCTACGAGCAGTACTTC CASSQGATAYEQYF
TRBD1 TRBJ2-3 - TRBV10-3 TGTGCCATCAGTGAGCTGGGACAGGGAGGCTCAGATACGCAGTATTTT CAISELGQGGSDTQYF
- TRBJ1-1 - TRBV5-4 TGTGCCAGCAGCTTGCGCGGGGCTGAAGCTTTCTTT CASSLRGAEAFF
- TRBJ1-5 - TRBV13 TGTGCCAGCAGCTTAGGGACCTCGCCTAGGAGCAATCAGCCCCAGCATTTT CASSLGTSPRSNQPQHF
- TRBJ1-3 - TRBV9 TGTGCCAGCAGCGTATCAGTCTCTGGAAACACCATATATTTT CASSVSVSGNTIYF
TRBD2 TRBJ2-7 - TRBV5-1 TGCGCCAGCAGCGGACTAGCCTCCTACGAGCAGTACTTC CASSGLASYEQYF
TRBD1 TRBJ2-7 - TRBV11-3 TGTGCCAGCAGCTTAGAGGGCGAGGGGGCACACGAGCAGTACTTC CASSLEGEGAHEQYF
- TRBJ2-7 - TRBV4-2 TGTGCCAGCAGCCAAGATGTCGGGGGAACCACCTACGAGCAGTACTTC CASSQDVGGTTYEQYF
TRBD1 TRBJ1-5 - TRBV5-1 TGCGCCAGCAGCCAGACAGGGGATCAGCCCCAGCATTTT CASSQTGDQPQHF
- TRBJ1-2 few TRBV6-1 TGTGCCAGCAGTGACCGGGGAAACTATGGCTACACCTTC CASSDRGNYGYTF
- TRBJ1-1 - TRBV6-1 TGTGCCACCGATCCCAGGCGAGACACTGAAGCTTTCTTT CATDPRRDTEAFF
- TRBJ2-3 - TRBV10-2 TGCGCCACTGTCTCAGGGCTAGATACGCAGTATTTT CATVSGLDTQYF
- TRBJ2-6 - TRBV5-1 TGCGCCAGCAGGAGAGACTACTCTGGGGCCAACGTCCTGACTTTC CASRRDYSGANVLTF
- TRBJ1-1 - TRBV29-1 TGCAGCGTTCTCCTGGGAGGCACTGAAGCTTTCTTT CSVLLGGTEAFF
TRBD1 TRBJ1-1 - TRBV4-3 TGCGCCAGCAGCCAAGGGACCGGTACAGGGGCGAACACTGAAGCTTTCTTT CASSQGTGTGANTEAFF
TRBD2 TRBJ2-7 - TRBV19 TGTGCCAGTAGTCATATCCTAGGGAGGGGTACCTACGAGCAGTACTTC CASSHILGRGTYEQYF
TRBD2 TRBJ2-1 - TRBV6-6 TGTGCCAGCACTACTAGCGGGAGCCACAATGAGCAGTTCTTC CASTTSGSHNEQFF
- TRBJ2-3 - TRBV2 TGTGCCAGCAGGGAAGGAATGGGGAGTAGCACAGATACGCAGTATTTT CASREGMGSSTDTQYF
TRBD1 TRBJ2-3 - TRBV5-1 TGCGCCAGCAGCTATGGACAGGGGGCCGCAGATACGCAGTATTTT CASSYGQGAADTQYF
- TRBJ1-2 - TRBV6-5 TGTGCCAGCAGTCCCGGGACAACAGCTAACTATGGCTACACCTTC CASSPGTTANYGYTF
- TRBJ2-7 - TRBV30 TGTGCCTGGAAGGGTAGGGGGACGAGGTACGAGCAGTACTTC CAWKGRGTRYEQYF
- TRBJ2-1 - TRBV6-4 TGTGCCAGCAGTGACTCTTCTCAGGGAGGCACCTACAATGAGCAGTTCTTC CASSDSSQGGTYNEQFF
- TRBJ1-3 - TRBV5-5 TGTGCCAGCAGCTTGTGGTTCGCGGGTCCTGGAAACACCATATATTTT CASSLWFAGPGNTIYF
TRBD1 TRBJ1-5 - TRBV19 TGTGCCAGTAGTACCCGACAGGGGTCTAGCAATCAGCCCCAGCATTTT CASSTRQGSSNQPQHF
TRBD2 TRBJ2-3 - TRBV7-2 TGTGCCAGCAGCTTTGTAGCGGGAGATACGCAGTATTTT CASSFVAGDTQYF